The clone carrying this TCR beta chain was seen once. In assigning cohorts, the study relied on participant-reported clinical history. Assay: immunoSEQ multiplex PCR; the TCRdb copy retains only in-frame clones and omits some. The sample lists 340,000 or so clones; about 86% were seen once. Germline V gene lookup returns CDR1 MNHEY and CDR2 SMNVEV (reference sequence). V was shortened by 10 bases and J by 4 bases, with 21 bases between the two germline ends. The CDR3 length is 15 residues. This specimen belongs to a study of blood T cell repertoires in COVID-19. Across the study: Sample material is recorded as cDNA or gDNA derived from T cells, B-cell-depleted T cells, or PBMCs.

The sequence derives from a middle-aged woman with acute COVID-19. Sequences were obtained from PBMCs or T cells enriched from blood (not recorded which). The chain uses TRBV27 and TRBJ2-3; TRBD1 is a possible D gene (5 bases). The CDR3 sequence: CATSNPGIRADTQYF. As DNA, the CDR3 is TGTGCCACCTCCAACCCAGGGATCAGGGCAGATACGCAGTATTTT.